The clone carrying this T cell receptor beta chain was seen only a few times. Its specificity is not known. The data were taken from a study of vaccination and CD4 T cells after COVID-19. Sample treatment: roughly 10-day PBMC culture with coronavirus spike peptide pools or control peptides (ViraFEST assay). From the unexposed donor, CD4+ T cells were collected ahead of the COVID-19 pandemic (2011-2018). ViraFEST enlarged antigen-specific T cell populations with peptide pools and afterwards sequenced TCRs. Replacement of half the medium with fresh IL-2 medium took place on days 3 and 7. Sequenced with the Oncomine TCR Beta short-read assay was DNA taken from cultured CD4+ T cells. The authors extracted genomic DNA from cultured CD4+ T cells. Using its own MiXCR run on the PCR reads, TCRdb lists one record per CDR3 protein. This sample carries about 5,500 distinct CDR3 sequences, 39% of them seen once, and the ten largest clones take roughly 43%.

The TCR sequence derives from a human donor in good health. Sequencing was done on a sample of CD4+ T cells from blood, cultured in vitro.

DNA for the CDR3: TGTGCCAGCAGCTTCGGGCAGCTCGGTGGCTACACCTTC. This codes for CASSFGQLGGYTF. This sequence joins TRBV7-3 and TRBJ1-2; D gene unclear. The CDR3 totals 13 residues. Germline V gene sequence: CDR1 SGHTA, CDR2 FQGTGA. Trimming shortened V by 3 bases and J by 7 bases, and 12 bases separated the two germline ends. The complete variable domain, with remaining parts taken from reference TRBV7-3 and TRBJ1-2, reads GAGVSQTPSNKVTEKGKYVELRCDPISGHTALYWYRQSLGQGPEFLIYFQGTGAADDSGLPNDRFFAVRPEGSVSTLKIQRTERGDSAVYLCASSFGQLGGYTFGSGTRLTVV.